The subject of this entry is one T cell receptor beta chain. Looked up from germline, CDR1 is SGHTA and CDR2 is FQGTGA. The CDR3 consists of 15 residues. V was pared by 0 bases and J by 6 bases, with 11 bases between. Assay: immunoSEQ multiplex PCR; the TCRdb copy retains only in-frame clones and omits some. Among 70,000 to 95,000 clones, about 92% were seen once, and the ten largest hold 0.51%. This sample was included in a study of OX40 agonist ivuxolimab in advanced cancers. Enrollment shut out patients with autoimmune disease history or systemic immunosuppression. This chain uses TRBV7-3 with TRBJ2-2; D perhaps matches TRBD1 (5 bases). Sequencing was performed on CD4+ or CD8+ T cells sorted from blood, taken in a trial of the OX40 agonist ivuxolimab. The receptor was derived from an adult with an advanced solid tumor such as melanoma, head and neck, liver or kidney cancer. The CDR3: CASSLTGVGAGELFF. CDR3 DNA: TGTGCCAGCAGCTTAACAGGGGTTGGCGCCGGGGAGCTGTTTTTT. Variable domain in full (rest from reference TRBV7-3 and TRBJ2-2): GAGVSQTPSNKVTEKGKYVELRCDPISGHTALYWYRQSLGQGPEFLIYFQGTGAADDSGLPNDRFFAVRPEGSVSTLKIQRTERGDSAVYLCASSLTGVGAGELFFGEGSRLTVL.